The source of this T cell receptor (beta chain) is a study of cytomegalovirus exposure and HLA in healthy donors. Findings and caveats of the study: Three chains linked to CMV were shown in vitro to be specific for CMV antigens. Productive status was seen about 90% or about 30% of the time for most TCR beta V segments in an earlier analysis. The classifier was said to identify cytomegalovirus status with high specificity and sensitivity. Several of the most significant clusters appeared, in a later analysis, to be linked to common viral pathogens.

As for this clone: Its target is not known.

Looked up from germline, CDR1 is SGHAT and CDR2 is FQNNGV. V was shortened by 5 bases and J by 6 bases, with 14 bases between the two germline ends. The CDR3 consists of 14 residues. This PCR relied on a set of 60 Vbeta primers and 13 Jbeta primers. Repertoires were generated with immunoSEQ multiplex PCR, while TCRdb's copy carries only in-frame clones and drops some. The repertoire shows 35,000 to 45,000 clones; the top ten hold approximately 8.4%. The chain has TRBV11-2 and TRBJ2-1, with D possibly matching TRBD1 (6 bases). This sequence originates from a man aged 35 to 55 in good health and CMV-seropositive. The sequenced sample was PBMCs. For the CDR3, the DNA is TGTGCCAGCAGCCCCGAGGACAGCATCAATGAGCAGTTCTTC. This encodes CASSPEDSINEQFF.